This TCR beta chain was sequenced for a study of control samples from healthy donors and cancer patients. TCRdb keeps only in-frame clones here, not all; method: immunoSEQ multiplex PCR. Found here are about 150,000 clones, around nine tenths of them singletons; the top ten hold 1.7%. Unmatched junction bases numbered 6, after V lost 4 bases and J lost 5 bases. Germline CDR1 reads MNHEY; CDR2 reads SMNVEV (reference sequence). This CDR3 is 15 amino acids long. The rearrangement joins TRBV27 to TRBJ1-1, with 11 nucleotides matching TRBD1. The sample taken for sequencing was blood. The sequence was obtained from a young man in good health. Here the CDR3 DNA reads TGTGCCAGCAGTTCCTCAGGGACAGGGGGAACTGAAGCTTTCTTT. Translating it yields CASSSSGTGGTEAFF.